This T cell receptor (beta chain) was obtained from a study of cytomegalovirus exposure and HLA in healthy donors. Points from the study as a whole: Confirmation was obtained in vitro that three CMV-associated chains are specific for CMV antigens.

A note on this clone: The target antigen is unknown.

Use of 60 Vbeta and 13 Jbeta primers characterized the PCR. Sequencing used immunoSEQ multiplex PCR; TCRdb keeps in-frame clones, though not all of them. The sample holds 130,000 to 150,000 clones, 75% to 90% seen once. Trimming removed 8 bases from V and 3 bases from J; junction bases left unmatched: 7. The CDR3 runs 14 residues. Germline CDR1 and CDR2: GTSNPN and SVGIG (reference sequence). Sequenced sample: PBMCs. This chain joins TRBV30 and TRBJ1-4; TRBD1 matches at 9 bases. The receptor was isolated from a man aged 35 to 55 in good health and CMV-seronegative. The DNA of the CDR3 is TGTGCCACGGACAGGGGTTGGGCTAATGAAAAACTGTTTTTT. Translated, it gives CATDRGWANEKLFF.